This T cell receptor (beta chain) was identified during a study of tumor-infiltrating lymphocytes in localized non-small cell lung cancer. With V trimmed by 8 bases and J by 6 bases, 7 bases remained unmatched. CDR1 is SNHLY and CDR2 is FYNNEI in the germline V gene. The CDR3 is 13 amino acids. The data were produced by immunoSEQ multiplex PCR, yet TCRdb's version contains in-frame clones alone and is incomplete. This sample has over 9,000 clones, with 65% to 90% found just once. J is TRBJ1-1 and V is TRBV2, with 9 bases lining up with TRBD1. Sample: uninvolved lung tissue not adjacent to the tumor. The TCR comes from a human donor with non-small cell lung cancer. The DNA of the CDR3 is TGTGCCAGCGGGGGGACAGGGATGTCTGAAGCTTTCTTT. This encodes CASGGTGMSEAFF. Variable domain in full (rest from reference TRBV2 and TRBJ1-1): EPEVTQTPSHQVTQMGQEVILRCVPISNHLYFYWYRQILGQKVEFLVSFYNNEISEKSEIFDDQFSVERPDGSNFTLKIRSTKLEDSAMYFCASGGTGMSEAFFGQGTRLTVV.